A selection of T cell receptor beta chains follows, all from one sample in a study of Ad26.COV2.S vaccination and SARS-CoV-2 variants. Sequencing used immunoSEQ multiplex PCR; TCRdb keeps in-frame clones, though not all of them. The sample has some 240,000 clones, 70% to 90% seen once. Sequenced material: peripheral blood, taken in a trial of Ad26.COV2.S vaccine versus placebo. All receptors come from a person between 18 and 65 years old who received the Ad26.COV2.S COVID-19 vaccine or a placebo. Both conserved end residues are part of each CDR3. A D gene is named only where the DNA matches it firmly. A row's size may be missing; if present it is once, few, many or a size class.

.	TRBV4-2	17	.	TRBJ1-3	TGTGCCAGCAGCTCCGTTTATCCGCTCTACTCTGGAAACACCATATATTTT	CASSSVYPLYSGNTIYF
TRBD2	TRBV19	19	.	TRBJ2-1	TGTGCCAGTAGCCTCAACCCCTTCAGACTAGCGGGGTACTACAATGAGCAGTTCTTC	CASSLNPFRLAGYYNEQFF
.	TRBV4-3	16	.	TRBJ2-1	TGCGCCAGCAGCCAAGGTCTGGGGGCCGGGTACAATGAGCAGTTCTTC	CASSQGLGAGYNEQFF
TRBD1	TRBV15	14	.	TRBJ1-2	TGTGCCACCAGCTTCGGGACAGGGCCGTATGGCTACACCTTC	CATSFGTGPYGYTF
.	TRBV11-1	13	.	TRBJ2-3	TGTGCCAGCAGCTTACTTAGCACAGATACGCAGTATTTT	CASSLLSTDTQYF
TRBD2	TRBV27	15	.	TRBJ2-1	TGTGCCAGCAGTTTATTCACACGTATGGGGAGGGAGTGGTTCTTC	CASSLFTRMGREWFF
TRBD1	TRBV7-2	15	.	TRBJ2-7	TGTGCCAGCAGCAAGGACAGGCCGAGCTCCTACGAGCAGTACTTC	CASSKDRPSSYEQYF
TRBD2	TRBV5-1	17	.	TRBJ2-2	TGCGCCAGCAGCTTGCGGACTAGGACGATGGACACCGGGGAGCTGTTTTTT	CASSLRTRTMDTGELFF
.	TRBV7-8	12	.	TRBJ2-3	TGTGCCAGCAGCTTCCTCCCGGATACGCAGTATTTT	CASSFLPDTQYF
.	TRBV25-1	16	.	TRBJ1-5	TGTGCCAGCAGTGATTATGGGGACCATAGCAATCAGCCCCAGCATTTT	CASSDYGDHSNQPQHF
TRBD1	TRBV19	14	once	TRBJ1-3	TGTGCCAGTAGTTCCGGACAGGGGGCGAACACCATATATTTT	CASSSGQGANTIYF
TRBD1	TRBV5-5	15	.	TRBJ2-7	TGTGCCAGCAGCTTGGAGTTGCAGGGGGTCTACGAGCAGTACTTC	CASSLELQGVYEQYF
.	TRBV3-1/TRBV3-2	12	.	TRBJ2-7	TGTGCCAGCAGCCAAGGAGACTACGAGCAGTACTTC	CASSQGDYEQYF
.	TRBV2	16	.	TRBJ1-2	TGTGCCAGCAGCCTGGGTGGCCACCGCCCGGGGTATGGCTACACCTTC	CASSLGGHRPGYGYTF
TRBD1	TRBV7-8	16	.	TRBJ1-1	TGTGCCAGCAGCTTAGCATTTAGGCAGGGGGGAATTGAAGCTTTCTTT	CASSLAFRQGGIEAFF
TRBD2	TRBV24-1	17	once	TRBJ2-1	TGTGCCACCAGTGCTCCGCTTGGACTAGCGGGGACTAATGAGCAGTTCTTC	CATSAPLGLAGTNEQFF
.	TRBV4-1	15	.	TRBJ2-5	TGCGCCAGCAGCCAAGTACCGAGTCTCCAAGAGACCCAGTACTTC	CASSQVPSLQETQYF
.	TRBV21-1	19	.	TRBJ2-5	.	CASSNFALGTSGTKRTQYF
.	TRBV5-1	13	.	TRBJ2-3	TGCGCCAGCAGCTGGGGGGCCGGGGATACGCAGTATTTT	CASSWGAGDTQYF
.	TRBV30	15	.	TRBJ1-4	TGTGCCTGGAGTTCGGGACTTTTCGGGCGAGAAAAACTGTTTTTT	CAWSSGLFGREKLFF
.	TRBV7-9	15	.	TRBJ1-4	TGTGCCAGCGGACTACCGCAGGGGCGAGGAGAAAAACTGTTTTTT	CASGLPQGRGEKLFF
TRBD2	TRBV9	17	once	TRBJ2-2	TGTGCCAGCAGCGTAGCTCTAGCGGGGGGACTCACCGGGGAGCTGTTTTTT	CASSVALAGGLTGELFF
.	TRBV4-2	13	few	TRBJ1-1	TGTGCCAGCACCCGAAGGGGGGACACTGAAGCTTTCTTT	CASTRRGDTEAFF
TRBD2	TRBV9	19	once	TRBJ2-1	TGTGCCAGCAGCGTAGGACTAGCGGGGGCATCACTCTCCTACAATGAGCAGTTCTTC	CASSVGLAGASLSYNEQFF
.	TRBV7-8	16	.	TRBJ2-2	TGTGCCAGCAGCCTTCTGAAGGCCGCGAACACCGGGGAGCTGTTTTTT	CASSLLKAANTGELFF
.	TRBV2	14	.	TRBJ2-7	TGTGCCAGCAGTTTTGTAGGGGTAGGGTACGAGCAGTACTTC	CASSFVGVGYEQYF
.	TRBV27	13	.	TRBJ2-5	TGTGCCAGCAGGCCCCCCGGAGGCGCGACCCAGTACTTC	CASRPPGGATQYF
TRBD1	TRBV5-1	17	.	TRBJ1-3	TGCGCCAGCAGCTTGAGAACAGGGGGTTTCTCTGGAAACACCATATATTTT	CASSLRTGGFSGNTIYF
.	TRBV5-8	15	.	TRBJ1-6	TGTGCCAGCAGCTTGGTAGGGTTGTATAATTCACCCCTCCACTTT	CASSLVGLYNSPLHF